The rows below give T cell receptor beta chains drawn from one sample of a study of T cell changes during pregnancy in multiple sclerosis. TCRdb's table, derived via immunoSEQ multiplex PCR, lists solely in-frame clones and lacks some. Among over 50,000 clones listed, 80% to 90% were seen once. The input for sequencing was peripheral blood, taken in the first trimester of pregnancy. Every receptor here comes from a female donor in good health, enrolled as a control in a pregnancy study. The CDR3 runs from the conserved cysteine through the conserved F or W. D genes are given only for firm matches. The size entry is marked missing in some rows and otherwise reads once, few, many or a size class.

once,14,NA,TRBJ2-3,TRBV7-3,CASSLMGRTDTQYF,TGTGCCAGCAGCTTAATGGGGCGCACAGATACGCAGTATTTT
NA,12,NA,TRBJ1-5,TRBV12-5,CASGLGPGAQHF,TGTGCTAGTGGTTTAGGACCCGGGGCCCAGCATTTT
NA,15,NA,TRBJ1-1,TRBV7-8,CASSKAGMMNTEAFF,TGTGCCAGCAGCAAGGCCGGGATGATGAACACTGAAGCTTTCTTT
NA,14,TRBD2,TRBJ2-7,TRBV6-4,CASSLERGAYEQYF,TGTGCCAGCAGTTTGGAGCGGGGGGCCTACGAGCAGTACTTC
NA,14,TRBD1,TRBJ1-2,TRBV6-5,CASRQRRDSYGYTF,TGTGCCAGCAGACAACGGCGGGACAGCTATGGCTACACCTTC
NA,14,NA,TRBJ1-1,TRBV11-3,CASSLGGLHTEAFF,TGTGCCAGCAGCTTAGGGGGACTCCACACTGAAGCTTTCTTT
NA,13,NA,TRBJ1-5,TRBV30,CAWSAFADQPQHF,TGTGCCTGGAGTGCCTTTGCGGATCAGCCCCAGCATTTT
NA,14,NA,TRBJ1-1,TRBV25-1,CASRHTGYSAEAFF,TGTGCCAGCAGACACACAGGGTACAGCGCTGAAGCTTTCTTT
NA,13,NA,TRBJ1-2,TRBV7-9,CASSLGRGYGYTF,TGTGCCAGCAGCTTGGGCAGGGGCTATGGCTACACCTTC
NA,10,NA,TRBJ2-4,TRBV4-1,CDTLKNIQYF,TGCGATACGCTAAAAAACATTCAGTACTTC
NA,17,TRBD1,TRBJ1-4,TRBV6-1,CASSGLQGAATNEKLFF,TGTGCCAGCAGTGGCCTACAGGGGGCCGCAACTAATGAAAAACTGTTTTTT
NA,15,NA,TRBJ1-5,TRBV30,CAWSPRGGGNQPQHF,TGTGCCTGGAGTCCCCGGGGAGGGGGCAATCAGCCCCAGCATTTT
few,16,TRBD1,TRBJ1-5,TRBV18,CASSPGQGASNQPQHF,TGTGCCAGCTCACCCGGACAGGGGGCTAGCAATCAGCCCCAGCATTTT
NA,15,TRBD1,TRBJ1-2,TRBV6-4,CASSFPDRAFYGYTF,TGTGCCAGCAGCTTCCCGGACAGGGCATTCTATGGCTACACCTTC
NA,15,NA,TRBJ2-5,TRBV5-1,CASSLNVQGEETQYF,TGCGCCAGCAGTTTGAATGTACAAGGGGAAGAGACCCAGTACTTC
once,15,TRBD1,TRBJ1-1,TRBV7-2,CASSPVDRAVTEAFF,TGTGCCAGCAGCCCCGTCGACAGGGCCGTAACTGAAGCTTTCTTT
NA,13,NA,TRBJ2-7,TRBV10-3,CAISAVYLGEQYF,TGTGCCATCAGTGCGGTGTATCTCGGCGAGCAGTACTTC
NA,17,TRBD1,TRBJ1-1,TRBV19,CASSLGGTGSIDTEAFF,TGTGCCAGTAGTTTAGGGGGGACAGGGTCGATCGACACTGAAGCTTTCTTT
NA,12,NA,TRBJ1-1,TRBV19,CASSWGVTEAFF,TGTGCCAGTAGTTGGGGGGTCACTGAAGCTTTCTTT
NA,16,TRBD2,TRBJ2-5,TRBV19,CASSIVLAGPQETQYF,TGTGCCAGTAGTATAGTGCTAGCGGGGCCCCAAGAGACCCAGTACTTC
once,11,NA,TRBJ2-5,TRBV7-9,CASSFGETQYF,TGTGCCAGCAGCTTCGGTGAGACCCAGTACTTC
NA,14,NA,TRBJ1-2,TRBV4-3,CASSQDRQNYGYTF,TGCGCCAGCAGCCAAGATAGACAGAACTATGGCTACACCTTC
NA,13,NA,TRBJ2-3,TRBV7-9,CASSWDTTDTQYF,TGTGCCAGCAGCTGGGACACCACAGATACGCAGTATTTT
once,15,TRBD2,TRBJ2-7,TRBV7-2,CASSLEAGGPYEQYF,TGTGCCAGCAGCTTAGAGGCGGGGGGGCCCTACGAGCAGTACTTC
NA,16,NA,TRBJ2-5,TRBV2,CASSEALPGIQETQYF,TGTGCCAGCAGTGAAGCGCTTCCTGGCATCCAAGAGACCCAGTACTTC
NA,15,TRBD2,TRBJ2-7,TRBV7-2,CASSDLAGGSYEQYF,TGTGCCAGCAGCGACCTAGCGGGGGGCTCCTACGAGCAGTACTTC
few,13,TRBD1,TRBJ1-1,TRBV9,CASSSQGDTEAFF,TGTGCCAGCAGCTCCCAGGGGGACACTGAAGCTTTCTTT
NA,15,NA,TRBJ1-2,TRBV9,CASSVEGQGGYGYTF,TGTGCCAGCAGCGTAGAGGGCCAGGGTGGGTATGGCTACACCTTC
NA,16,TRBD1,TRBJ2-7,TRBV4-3,CASSETTGTGPYEQYF,TGCGCCAGCAGCGAGACTACCGGGACAGGGCCCTACGAGCAGTACTTC
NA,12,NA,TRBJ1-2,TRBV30,CAWMHPDSGYTF,TGTGCCTGGATGCACCCGGACAGTGGCTACACCTTC
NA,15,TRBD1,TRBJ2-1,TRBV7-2,CASSSRQGEVDEQFF,TGTGCCAGCAGCTCTCGACAGGGGGAGGTGGATGAGCAGTTCTTC
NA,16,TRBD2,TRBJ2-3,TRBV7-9,CASSLGLAGNTDTQYF,TGTGCCAGCAGCTTAGGACTAGCGGGGAACACAGATACGCAGTATTTT
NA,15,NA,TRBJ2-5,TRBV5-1,CASSDEQEGWETQYF,TGCGCCAGCAGCGACGAGCAGGAAGGCTGGGAGACCCAGTACTTC
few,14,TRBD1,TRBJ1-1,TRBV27,CASSLGTGNTEAFF,TGTGCCAGCAGTTTAGGGACAGGGAACACTGAAGCTTTCTTT
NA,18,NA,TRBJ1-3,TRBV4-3,CASSPGTRARVSGNTIYF,TGCGCCAGCAGCCCTGGGACAAGGGCGCGCGTATCTGGAAACACCATATATTTT
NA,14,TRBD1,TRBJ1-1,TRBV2,CASIFRGPGTEAFF,TGTGCCAGCATTTTCAGGGGGCCAGGGACTGAAGCTTTCTTT
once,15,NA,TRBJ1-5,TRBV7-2,CASSLGVWGPQPQHF,TGTGCCAGCAGCTTAGGGGTTTGGGGGCCTCAGCCCCAGCATTTT
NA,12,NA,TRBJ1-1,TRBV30,CAWRGGPTEAFF,TGTGCCTGGAGGGGAGGGCCCACTGAAGCTTTCTTT
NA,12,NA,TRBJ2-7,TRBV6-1,CASSRQGYEQYF,TGTGCCAGCAGTCGCCAGGGGTACGAGCAGTACTTC
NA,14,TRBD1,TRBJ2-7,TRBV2,CASSEGTGFYEQYF,TGTGCCAGCAGTGAGGGGACAGGATTCTACGAGCAGTACTTC
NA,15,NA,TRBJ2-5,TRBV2,CASSEVLGGEETQYF,TGTGCCAGCAGTGAAGTGTTAGGAGGGGAAGAGACCCAGTACTTC
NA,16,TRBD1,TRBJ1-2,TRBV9,CASSVEQGAFYYGYTF,TGTGCCAGCAGCGTGGAACAGGGGGCTTTCTACTATGGCTACACCTTC
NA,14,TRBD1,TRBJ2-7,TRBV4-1,CASSQGTGADEQYF,TGCGCCAGCAGCCAAGGGACAGGGGCCGACGAGCAGTACTTC
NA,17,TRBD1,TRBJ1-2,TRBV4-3,CASSPLGTDISNYGYTF,TGCGCCAGCAGCCCGCTCGGGACAGACATTTCTAACTATGGCTACACCTTC
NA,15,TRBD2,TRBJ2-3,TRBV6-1,CASCLAGVSTDTQYF,TGTGCCAGCTGCCTAGCGGGGGTTAGCACAGATACGCAGTATTTT
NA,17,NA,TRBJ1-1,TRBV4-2,CASSQESPYRGNTEAFF,TGTGCCAGCAGCCAAGAATCTCCTTACCGGGGGAACACTGAAGCTTTCTTT
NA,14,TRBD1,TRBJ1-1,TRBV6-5,CASSPRTGRTEAFF,TGTGCCAGCAGTCCGAGGACAGGGAGAACTGAAGCTTTCTTT
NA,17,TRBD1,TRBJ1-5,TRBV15,CATSRGPGQLSNQPQHF,TGTGCCACCAGCAGAGGTCCGGGACAGCTCAGCAATCAGCCCCAGCATTTT
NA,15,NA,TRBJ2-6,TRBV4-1,CASSQVSSGANVLTF,TGCGCCAGCAGCCAAGTCTCCTCTGGGGCCAACGTCCTGACTTTC
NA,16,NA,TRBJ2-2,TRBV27,CASSFGPGLDTGELFF,TGTGCCAGCAGTTTTGGGCCGGGATTGGACACCGGGGAGCTGTTTTTT
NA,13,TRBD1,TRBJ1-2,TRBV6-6,CASSPDRAYGYTF,TGTGCCAGCAGTCCTGACAGGGCCTATGGCTACACCTTC
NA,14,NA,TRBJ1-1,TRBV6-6,CASSYERSRTEAFF,TGTGCCAGCAGTTACGAGAGGAGTCGCACTGAAGCTTTCTTT
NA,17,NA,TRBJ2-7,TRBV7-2,CASSLAGEDSRTYEQYF,TGTGCCAGCAGCTTAGCAGGGGAGGACTCTCGAACCTACGAGCAGTACTTC
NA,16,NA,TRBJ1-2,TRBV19,CASSIPGLTVPSGYTF,TGTGCCAGTAGTATTCCAGGACTCACAGTACCCTCTGGCTACACCTTC